This T cell receptor beta chain was captured in a study of blood T cell repertoires in COVID-19. Whole-study context: From the United States, Italy and Spain came samples of acute and convalescent COVID-19. Sources were T cells, B-cell-depleted T cells, or PBMCs; the material itself was cDNA or gDNA.

Here immunoSEQ multiplex PCR was the method, and the copy in TCRdb shows in-frame clones only, minus some. Here the sample spans about 42,000 clones, 60% to 85% being singletons. This CDR3 contains 14 residues. The V end was cut by 3 bases, the J end by 8 bases, with 14 bases between. Germline CDR1 is ENHRY and CDR2 is SYGVKD. Sequencing input: peripheral blood. This TCR came from a man in his 70s with active or convalescent COVID-19. The genes are TRBV10-3 and TRBJ2-4, with D perhaps matching TRBD2 (5 bases). CDR3 sequence reads: CAISDMPPRDIQYF. The CDR3 nucleotides read TGTGCCATCAGTGACATGCCACCGAGGGACATTCAGTACTTC.